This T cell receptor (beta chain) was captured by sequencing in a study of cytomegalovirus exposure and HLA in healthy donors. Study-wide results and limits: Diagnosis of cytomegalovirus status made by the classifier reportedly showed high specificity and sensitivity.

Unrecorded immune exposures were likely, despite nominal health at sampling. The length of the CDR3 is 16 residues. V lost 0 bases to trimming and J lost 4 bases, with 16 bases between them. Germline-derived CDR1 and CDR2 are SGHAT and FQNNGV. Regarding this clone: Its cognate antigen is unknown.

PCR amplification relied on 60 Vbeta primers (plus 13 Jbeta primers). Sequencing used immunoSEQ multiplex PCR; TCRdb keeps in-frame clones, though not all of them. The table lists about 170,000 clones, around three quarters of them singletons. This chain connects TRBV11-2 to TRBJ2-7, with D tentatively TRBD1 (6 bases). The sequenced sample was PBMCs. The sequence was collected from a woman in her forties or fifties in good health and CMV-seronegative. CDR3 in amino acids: CASSLDLRAGVYEQYF. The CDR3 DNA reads TGTGCCAGCAGCTTAGATCTCAGGGCAGGGGTTTACGAGCAGTACTTC.